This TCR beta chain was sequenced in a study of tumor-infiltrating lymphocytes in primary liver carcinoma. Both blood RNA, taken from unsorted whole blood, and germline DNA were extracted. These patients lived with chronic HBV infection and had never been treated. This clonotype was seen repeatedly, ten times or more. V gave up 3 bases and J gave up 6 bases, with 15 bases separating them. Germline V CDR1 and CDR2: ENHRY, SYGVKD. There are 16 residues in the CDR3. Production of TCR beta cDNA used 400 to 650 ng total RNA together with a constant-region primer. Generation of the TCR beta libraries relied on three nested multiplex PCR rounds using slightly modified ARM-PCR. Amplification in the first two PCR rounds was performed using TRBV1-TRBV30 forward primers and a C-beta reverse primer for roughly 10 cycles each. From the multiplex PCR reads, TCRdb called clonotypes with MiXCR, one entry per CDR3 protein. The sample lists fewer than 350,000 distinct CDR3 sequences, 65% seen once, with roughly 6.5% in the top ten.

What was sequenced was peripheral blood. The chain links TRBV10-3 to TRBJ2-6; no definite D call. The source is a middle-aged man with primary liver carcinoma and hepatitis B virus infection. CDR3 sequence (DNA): TGTGCCATCAGTGATTTGGGCAGCGCTGCGGCCAACGTCCTGACTTTC. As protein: CAISDLGSAAANVLTF.